These T cell receptor beta chains were read from a single sample in a study of CD8 T cells in ankylosing spondylitis. Each CDR3 protein gets one entry after TCRdb re-called the 5' RACE reads with MiXCR. The top ten hold about 30% of the sample, which has 36,000 or so distinct CDR3 sequences, roughly an eighth seen once. Material: synovial fluid, either unsorted or a sorted T cell fraction (not recorded which). These receptors all stem from a male donor with ankylosing spondylitis. Both conserved end residues are part of each CDR3. Fields, in order: J gene, V gene, D gene, clone size, CDR3 protein, CDR3 DNA. The D gene is left open where the match is weak. Part of the rows lack a size; the others show once, few, many or a class for expanded clones.

>TRBJ2-7|TRBV20-1|NA|few
CSARDLNPGRGYEQYF
TGCAGTGCTAGAGATCTTAATCCCGGGAGAGGCTACGAGCAGTACTTC
>TRBJ2-3|TRBV12-3/TRBV12-4|TRBD2|few
CASSRSRLAGISTDTQYF
TGTGCCAGCAGCCGCTCCAGACTAGCGGGCATAAGCACAGATACGCAGTATTTT
>TRBJ2-1|TRBV7-8|TRBD2|few
CASRSLVSSGNEQFF
TGTGCCAGCAGATCCCTGGTTTCTAGCGGCAATGAGCAGTTCTTC
>TRBJ2-5|TRBV27|NA|NA
CASSLDRYEETQYF
TGTGCCAGCAGTTTAGACAGATATGAAGAGACCCAGTACTTC
>TRBJ2-5|TRBV24-1|NA|many
CATKAEEVQETQYF
TGTGCCACCAAAGCCGAGGAAGTCCAAGAGACCCAGTACTTC
>TRBJ2-1|TRBV6-4|TRBD2|many
CASSDGTSGANEQFF
TGTGCCAGCAGTGACGGGACTAGCGGGGCCAATGAGCAGTTCTTC
>TRBJ2-7|TRBV20-1|NA|few
CSARDIRSAVEQYF
TGCAGTGCTAGAGATATAAGGTCGGCTGTCGAGCAGTACTTC
>TRBJ1-2|TRBV7-9|TRBD1|NA
CASSLATGTGNYGYTF
TGTGCCAGCAGCTTAGCAACTGGGACAGGCAACTATGGCTACACCTTC
>TRBJ2-2|TRBV12-3/TRBV12-4|TRBD1|many
CASSWTGNTGELFF
TGTGCCAGCAGCTGGACAGGGAACACCGGGGAGCTGTTTTTT
>TRBJ2-1|TRBV20-1|NA|NA
CSARPFQASRGNEQFF
TGCAGTGCTAGGCCGTTCCAAGCGAGCAGGGGCAATGAGCAGTTCTTC
>TRBJ1-2|TRBV7-8|NA|many
CASRGYDGYTF
TGTGCCAGCAGGGGCTATGATGGCTACACCTTC
>TRBJ1-2|TRBV4-3|NA|many
CASSQDTFPEAPYFGYTF
TGCGCCAGCAGCCAAGATACTTTCCCCGAGGCGCCCTACTTTGGCTACACCTTC
>TRBJ2-1|TRBV20-1|NA|few
CSARDPSPGDNEQFF
TGCAGTGCTAGGGACCCGTCTCCAGGAGACAATGAGCAGTTCTTC
>TRBJ2-7|TRBV6-4|TRBD1|many
CASSEGTGSAEQYF
TGTGCCAGCAGTGAAGGGACAGGGTCGGCCGAGCAGTACTTC
>TRBJ1-2|TRBV9|NA|few
CASSVSSPYGYTF
TGTGCCAGCAGCGTAAGCAGCCCCTATGGCTACACCTTC
>TRBJ2-5|TRBV7-9|NA|many
CASLRGDQETQYF
TGTGCCTCACTTAGGGGGGACCAAGAGACCCAGTACTTC
>TRBJ2-1|TRBV4-2|NA|many
CASSQGAGSSDEQFF
TGTGCCAGCAGCCAGGGGGCGGGTTCGAGTGATGAGCAGTTCTTC
>TRBJ2-2|TRBV6-4|NA|few
CASSDEAGGTGELFF
TGTGCCAGCAGTGACGAGGCAGGTGGGACCGGGGAGCTGTTTTTT
>TRBJ2-7|TRBV27|NA|few
CASSYLPRQESGEQYF
TGTGCCAGCAGCTACCTCCCCCGACAGGAATCTGGCGAGCAGTACTTC
>TRBJ2-3|TRBV10-1|TRBD2|NA
CASSEALAGVDTQYF
TGCGCCAGCAGTGAAGCCCTAGCGGGAGTAGATACGCAGTATTTT
>TRBJ2-5|TRBV24-1|TRBD2|NA
CATSDFLAGGQETQYF
TGTGCCACCAGTGATTTCCTAGCGGGAGGACAAGAGACCCAGTACTTC
>TRBJ1-1|TRBV4-1|NA|NA
CASSQWTDPNTEAFF
TGCGCCAGCAGCCAGTGGACGGACCCGAACACTGAAGCTTTCTTT
>TRBJ1-4|TRBV7-2|NA|NA
CASSVGFGAPIF
NA
>TRBJ2-7|TRBV20-1|NA|many
CSASSSEPYEQYF
TGCAGTGCTAGCTCGTCCGAACCCTACGAGCAGTACTTC
>TRBJ2-2|TRBV24-1|NA|NA
CAVSQMTNGELFF
TGTGCCGTCTCCCAAATGACTAACGGGGAGCTGTTTTTT
>TRBJ2-5|TRBV3-1|NA|many
CASSQVSEEETQYF
TGTGCCAGCAGCCAAGTCTCCGAGGAAGAGACCCAGTACTTC
>TRBJ2-2|TRBV6-4|TRBD1|few
CASSDARTGAGELFF
TGTGCCAGCAGTGACGCTAGGACAGGGGCCGGGGAGCTGTTTTTT
>TRBJ2-7|TRBV4-2|NA|few
CASSQLTDSSYEQYF
TGTGCCAGCAGCCAACTTACGGACAGTTCCTACGAGCAGTACTTC
>TRBJ1-3|TRBV7-2|TRBD1|many
CASSSRTGKDGNTIYF
TGTGCCAGCAGCTCCCGGACAGGGAAGGACGGAAACACCATATATTTT
>TRBJ2-7|TRBV27|NA|many
CASSRDRFLHYEQYF
TGTGCCAGCAGCCGAGACCGATTTTTACACTACGAGCAGTACTTC
>TRBJ1-2|TRBV29-1|NA|NA
CSVEVRETDGYTF
TGCAGCGTTGAGGTCAGGGAAACGGATGGCTACACCTTC